A single sample is the source of the 14 T cell receptor beta chains below, sequenced in a study of blood T cell repertoires in COVID-19. Sequenced by immunoSEQ multiplex PCR; TCRdb stores in-frame clones only, minus some. Of some 190,000 clones in the sample, 88% were seen once. The sequencing input was peripheral blood. These receptors originate from a human donor in a cohort sampled during active COVID-19.

The chain joins TRBV6-2 or TRBV6-3 to TRBJ1-1, with TRBD1 matching over 7 bases. Germline V gene data show CDR1 as MNHEY and CDR2 as SVGEGT. Trimming removed 7 bases from V and 1 base from J; junction bases left unmatched: 9. This CDR3 has 15 amino acids. In nucleotides, the CDR3 is TGTGCCAGCACCCCAGGGGGGGCGGCGAACACTGAAGCTTTCTTT. Its protein is CASTPGGAANTEAFF.

The J gene is TRBJ2-1, the V gene TRBV12-3 or TRBV12-4; D gene ambiguous. V was cut by 7 bases and J by 8 bases, with 15 bases left in between. The CDR3 runs 13 residues. As DNA, the CDR3 is TGTGCCAGCAAGGAAGGAGCCTGGGATGAGCAGTTCTTC. It encodes CASKEGAWDEQFF.

The chain joins TRBV6-2 or TRBV6-3 to TRBJ1-2; D ambiguous. From germline, CDR1 is MNHEY and CDR2 SVGEGT. The CDR3 consists of 13 residues. V was shortened by 6 bases and J by 4 bases, with 12 bases between the two germline ends. This chain's CDR3 is CASSLDWSYGYTF. The CDR3, as DNA: TGTGCCAGCAGCCTTGACTGGAGCTATGGCTACACCTTC.

The chain joins TRBV9 to TRBJ2-1, with 12 bases aligning to TRBD2. This CDR3 has 17 residues. Trimming removed 4 bases from V and 10 bases from J; junction bases left unmatched: 15. Per the germline V gene, CDR1 is SGDLS and CDR2 is YYNGEE. The CDR3 DNA follows: TGTGCCAGCAGCCCAAGGGGGACCCTAGCGGGAGGGCGGGAGCAGTTCTTC. Its protein is CASSPRGTLAGGREQFF. Full variable domain (outside the CDR3, taken from reference TRBV9 and TRBJ2-1): DSGVTQTPKHLITATGQRVTLRCSPRSGDLSVYWYQQSLDQGLQFLIQYYNGEERAKGNILERFSAQQFPDLHSELNLSSLELGDSALYFCASSPRGTLAGGREQFFGPGTRLTVL.

J is TRBJ2-2 and V is TRBV12-3 or TRBV12-4; no clear D. V gave up 1 base and J gave up 7 bases, with 4 bases separating them. CDR3 length: 12 residues. The CDR3 DNA reads TGTGCCAGCAGTTTAGGACACGGGGAGCTGTTTTTT. Its translation is CASSLGHGELFF.

This rearrangement joins TRBV7-2 to TRBJ1-2, with 7 bases matching TRBD1. Unmatched junction bases numbered 6, after V lost 7 bases and J lost 4 bases. The germline gives CDR1 SGHTA, CDR2 FQGNSA. The CDR3 contains 13 residues. The CDR3 DNA reads as TGTGCCAGCACCCGACAGGGCAGCTATGGCTACACCTTC. Amino acid sequence: CASTRQGSYGYTF.

The V call is TRBV6-1, the J call TRBJ1-3, with D tentatively TRBD1 (5 bases). Germline V gene data show CDR1 as MNHNS and CDR2 as SASEGT. Trimming took off 1 base at V and 4 bases at J, with 8 bases between the two ends. The CDR3 is made up of 14 amino acids. Here the CDR3 DNA reads TGTGCCAGCAGTGAAGGACAGACGGGAAACACCATATATTTT. Translation: CASSEGQTGNTIYF.

The chain recombines TRBV3-1 (or the pseudogene TRBV3-2) with TRBJ2-3; the D gene is possibly TRBD1 (5 bases). The CDR3 covers 16 residues. Trimming left V 1 base short and J 2 bases short, with 13 bases between. Germline CDR1 is LGHDT and CDR2 is YNNKEL (reference sequence). CDR3 bases: TGTGCCAGCAGCCAAGCTGGGGCCTACCACACAGATACGCAGTATTTT. Protein: CASSQAGAYHTDTQYF.

The chain recombines TRBV28 with TRBJ2-1; TRBD1 matches at 9 bases. The germline V gene has CDR1 MDHEN and CDR2 SYDVKM. V was clipped by 4 bases and J by 8 bases; unmatched bases: 6. The CDR3 is 14 amino acids. The CDR3 spells CASSSWTGVDEQFF. The DNA for the CDR3 is TGTGCCAGCAGTTCCTGGACAGGGGTTGATGAGCAGTTCTTC.

The chain is built from TRBV11-2 and TRBJ1-1, with D unresolved. V lost 0 bases, J lost 4 bases, and 9 bases lay in between. CDR1 and CDR2 from the germline V gene are SGHAT and FQNNGV. This CDR3 has 14 amino acids. CDR3 residues: CASSLDFLSTEAFF. CDR3 bases: TGTGCCAGCAGCTTAGATTTCTTGAGCACTGAAGCTTTCTTT.

This rearrangement joins TRBV18 to TRBJ1-1; perhaps TRBD1 as D (6 bases). In germline, CDR1 is KGHSH, CDR2 LQKENI. The length of the CDR3 is 13 residues. Trimming pared 6 bases from V and 3 bases from J, leaving 11 bases between. The CDR3 DNA reads as TGTGCCAGCTCTCGGGGGGCCGACACTGAAGCTTTCTTT. Its protein is CASSRGADTEAFF.

This clone was seen a handful of times. V and J are TRBV27 and TRBJ1-1, with D possibly matching TRBD1 (5 bases). Germline assignment: CDR1 MNHEY and CDR2 SMNVEV (reference sequence). This CDR3 is 13 amino acids long. Trimming stripped 6 bases from V and 7 bases from J, with 15 bases between. The CDR3 reads CASRISGLDEAFF. The CDR3 region has the DNA TGTGCCAGCAGAATATCAGGGCTGGATGAAGCTTTCTTT.

The V call is TRBV28, the J call TRBJ1-4; 8 positions match TRBD1. Looked up from germline, CDR1 is MDHEN and CDR2 is SYDVKM. The CDR3 contains 15 residues. J was trimmed by 8 bases and V by 2 bases; bases with no gene match: 7. The CDR3 nucleotides read TGTGCCAGCAGTTTACTCGTCAGGGGGCGGGAAAAACTGTTTTTT. Translated, it gives CASSLLVRGREKLFF.

The V gene is TRBV6-2 or TRBV6-3, the J gene TRBJ1-5, with 9 bases that match TRBD1. Losses at the gene ends were 0 bases for V and 4 bases for J; bases not matched to a gene: 4. The CDR3 covers 16 residues. Germline V gene sequence: CDR1 MNHEY, CDR2 SVGEGT. The CDR3 DNA sequence: TGTGCCAGCAGTTACTCGACAGGGGGAACAAATCAGCCCCAGCATTTT. It is translated as CASSYSTGGTNQPQHF.